This T cell receptor beta chain is from a study of cytomegalovirus exposure and HLA in healthy donors. Researchers ran the PCR with 60 Vbeta and 13 Jbeta primers. TCRdb's copy holds only in-frame clones and misses some; the assay was immunoSEQ multiplex PCR. This sample has about 90,000 clones; approximately 60% occur once, and the top ten carry about 22%. This CDR3 has 14 residues. V lost 2 bases to trimming and J lost 3 bases, with 8 bases between them. The germline gives CDR1 SNHLY, CDR2 FYNNEI. Sequencing was carried out using PBMCs. This TCR derives from a woman aged 50 to 60 in good health and CMV-seropositive. This chain links TRBV2 with TRBJ1-5; maybe TRBD1 (5 bases). DNA of the CDR3: TGTGCCAGCAGTGAAACGACAGTCAATCAGCCCCAGCATTTT. Its protein is CASSETTVNQPQHF.